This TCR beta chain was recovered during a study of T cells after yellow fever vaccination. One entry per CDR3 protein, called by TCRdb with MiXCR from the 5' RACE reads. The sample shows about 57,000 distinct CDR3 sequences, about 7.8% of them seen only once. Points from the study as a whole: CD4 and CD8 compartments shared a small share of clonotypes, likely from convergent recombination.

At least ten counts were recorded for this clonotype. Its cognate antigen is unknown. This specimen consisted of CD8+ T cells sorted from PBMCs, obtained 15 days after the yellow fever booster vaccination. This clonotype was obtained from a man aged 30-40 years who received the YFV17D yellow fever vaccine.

DNA for the CDR3: TGTGCCAGCAGTCCGGGACAGAATTTGCTGGGAGATCAGCCCCAGCATTTT. Translating it yields CASSPGQNLLGDQPQHF. The chain employs TRBV28 and TRBJ1-5, with TRBD1 matching 7 bases. The CDR3 loop spans 17 amino acids. CDR1 is MDHEN and CDR2 is SYDVKM in the germline V gene. The V segment lost 5 bases and the J segment 5 bases; nucleotides outside the gene matches: 15.